This T cell receptor (beta chain) was obtained from a study of shared clonotypes between healthy human individuals. Study in general: Donor composition was two women and three men, aged 18 to 49.

Naive CD8 cells lacked CD45RO, underwent positive selection for CCR7 and left out terminally differentiated effector memory CD45RA+ cells. There were only Caucasian adults among the donors, and all lived in Nashville, Tennessee. Profiling relied on immunoSEQ multiplex PCR, and the TCRdb table lists in-frame clones only, not all of them. The sample has about 580,000 clones; roughly 98% are singletons. Study-wide results and caveats: Larger estimated richness was generally seen in naive subsets than in memory subsets.

Trimming left V 2 bases short and J 5 bases short, with 7 bases between. Per the germline V gene, CDR1 is GTSNPN and CDR2 is SVGIG (reference sequence). The CDR3 extends over 12 amino acids. Of note for this clone: The antigen remains undetermined.

The rearrangement joins TRBV30 to TRBJ1-5; D is unclear. The sequencing sample was made of naive CD8+ T cells sorted from blood. This sequence was found in a man aged 30-40 years in good health. CDR3 protein: CAWSPPDQPQHF. DNA for the CDR3: TGTGCCTGGAGTCCACCGGATCAGCCCCAGCATTTT. The full variable domain, its missing parts supplied by reference TRBV30 and TRBJ1-5, is SQTIHQWPATLVQPVGSPLSLECTVEGTSNPNLYWYRQAAGRGLQLLFYSVGIGQISSEVPQNLSASRPQDRQFILSSKKLLLSDSGFYLCAWSPPDQPQHFGDGTRLSIL.